This TCR beta chain is drawn from a study of CD8+ T cells in alopecia areata. Described treatment: oral pan-JAK inhibitor, 5-10 mg twice daily. Reverse transcription of extracted RNA yielded cDNA, which provided the sequencing template. TCRdb's table, derived via immunoSEQ multiplex PCR, lists solely in-frame clones and lacks some. The data hold approximately 120,000 clones, with under 65% observed a single time. The CDR3 is 11 amino acids. V trimming: 4 bases; J trimming: 8 bases; junction bases outside the gene matches: 4. Germline V gene data show CDR1 as GTSNPN and CDR2 as SVGIG (reference sequence).

The chain links TRBV30 to TRBJ1-2; the match to TRBD1 covers 7 bases. This specimen was CD4+ T cells sorted from blood, taken at week 4, from a patient treated with tofacitinib. The receptor's source is a human donor with alopecia areata. CDR3 sequence (DNA): TGTGCCTGGACCCAGGACAGGGGCTACACCTTC. This gives the protein CAWTQDRGYTF.